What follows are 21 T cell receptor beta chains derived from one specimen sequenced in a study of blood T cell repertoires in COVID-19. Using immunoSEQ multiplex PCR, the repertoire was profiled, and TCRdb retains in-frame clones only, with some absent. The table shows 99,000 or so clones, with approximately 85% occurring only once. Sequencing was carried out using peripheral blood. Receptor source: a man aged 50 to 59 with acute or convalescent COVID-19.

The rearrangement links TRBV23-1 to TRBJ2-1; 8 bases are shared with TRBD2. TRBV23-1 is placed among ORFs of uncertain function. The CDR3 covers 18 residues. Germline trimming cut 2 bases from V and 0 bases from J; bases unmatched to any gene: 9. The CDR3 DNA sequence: TGCGCCAGCAGTCAACCGAATAGCGGGACTCACTCCTACAATGAGCAGTTCTTC. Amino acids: CASSQPNSGTHSYNEQFF.

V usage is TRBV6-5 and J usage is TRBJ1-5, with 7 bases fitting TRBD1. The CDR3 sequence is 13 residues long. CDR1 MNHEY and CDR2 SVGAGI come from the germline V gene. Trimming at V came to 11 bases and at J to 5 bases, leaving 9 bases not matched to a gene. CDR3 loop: CAAGRQGDQPQHF. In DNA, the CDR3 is TGTGCCGCTGGGAGGCAGGGGGATCAGCCCCAGCATTTT.

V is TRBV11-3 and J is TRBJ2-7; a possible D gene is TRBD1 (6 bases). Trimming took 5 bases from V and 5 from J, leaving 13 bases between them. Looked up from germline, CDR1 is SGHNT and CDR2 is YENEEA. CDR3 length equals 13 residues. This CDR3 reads CASSRQGHHEQYF. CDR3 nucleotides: TGTGCCAGCAGCCGTCAGGGGCACCACGAGCAGTACTTC.

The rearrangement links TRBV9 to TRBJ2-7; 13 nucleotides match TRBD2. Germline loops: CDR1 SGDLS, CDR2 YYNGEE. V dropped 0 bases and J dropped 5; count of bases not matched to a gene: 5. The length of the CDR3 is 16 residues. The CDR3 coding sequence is TGTGCCAGCAGCGTAGAGGGACTAGCGGGACTCAACGAGCAGTACTTC. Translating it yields CASSVEGLAGLNEQYF.

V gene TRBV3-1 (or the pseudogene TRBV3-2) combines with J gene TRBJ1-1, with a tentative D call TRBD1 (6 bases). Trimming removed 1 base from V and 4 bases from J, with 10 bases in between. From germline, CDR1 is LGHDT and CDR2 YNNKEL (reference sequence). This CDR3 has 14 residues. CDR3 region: CASSQVGGATEAFF. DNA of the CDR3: TGTGCCAGCAGCCAAGTTGGGGGGGCCACTGAAGCTTTCTTT.

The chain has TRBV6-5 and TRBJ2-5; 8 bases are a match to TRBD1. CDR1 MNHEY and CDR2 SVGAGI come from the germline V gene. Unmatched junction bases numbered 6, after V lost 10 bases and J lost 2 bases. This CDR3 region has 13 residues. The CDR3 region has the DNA TGTGCCACTACCCGACAGGGGCAAGAGACCCAGTACTTC. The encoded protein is CATTRQGQETQYF.

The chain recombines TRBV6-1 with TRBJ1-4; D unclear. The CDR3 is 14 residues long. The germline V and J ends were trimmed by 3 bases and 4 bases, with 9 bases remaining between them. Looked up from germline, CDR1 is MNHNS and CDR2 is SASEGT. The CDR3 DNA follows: TGTGCCAGCAGTGAGGCGACACTTAATGAAAAACTGTTTTTT. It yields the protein CASSEATLNEKLFF.

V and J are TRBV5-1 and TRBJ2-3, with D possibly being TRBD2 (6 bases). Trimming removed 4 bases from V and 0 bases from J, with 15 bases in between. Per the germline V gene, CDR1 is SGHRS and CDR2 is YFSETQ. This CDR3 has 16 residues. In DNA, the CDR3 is TGCGCCAGCAGCCGATCCGGCGGGACTAGCACAGATACGCAGTATTTT. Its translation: CASSRSGGTSTDTQYF.

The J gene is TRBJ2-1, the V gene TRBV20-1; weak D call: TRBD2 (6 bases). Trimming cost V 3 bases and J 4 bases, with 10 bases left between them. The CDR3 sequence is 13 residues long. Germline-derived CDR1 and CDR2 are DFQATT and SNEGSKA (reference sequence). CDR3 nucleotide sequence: TGCAGTGCTAGTCCCGGGGGATACAATGAGCAGTTCTTC. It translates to CSASPGGYNEQFF.

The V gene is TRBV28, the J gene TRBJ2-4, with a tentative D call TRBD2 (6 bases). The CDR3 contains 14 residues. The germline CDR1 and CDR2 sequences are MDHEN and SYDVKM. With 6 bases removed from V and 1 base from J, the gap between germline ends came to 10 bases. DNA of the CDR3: TGTGCCAGCAGGGAGGGCGAGGCCAAAAACATTCAGTACTTC. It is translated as CASREGEAKNIQYF.

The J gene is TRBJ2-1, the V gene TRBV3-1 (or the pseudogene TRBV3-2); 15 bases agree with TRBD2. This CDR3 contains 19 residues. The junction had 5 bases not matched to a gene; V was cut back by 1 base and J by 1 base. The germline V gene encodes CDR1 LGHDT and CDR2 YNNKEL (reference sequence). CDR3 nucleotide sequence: TGTGCCAGCAGCCAAGGCGGACTAGCGGGAGGGGGATCCTACAATGAGCAGTTCTTC. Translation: CASSQGGLAGGGSYNEQFF.

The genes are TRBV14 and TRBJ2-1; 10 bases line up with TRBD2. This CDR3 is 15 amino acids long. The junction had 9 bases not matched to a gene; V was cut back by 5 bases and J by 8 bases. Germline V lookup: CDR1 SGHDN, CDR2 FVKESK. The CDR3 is CASSEILAGMDEQFF. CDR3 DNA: TGTGCCAGCAGCGAGATACTAGCGGGAATGGATGAGCAGTTCTTC.

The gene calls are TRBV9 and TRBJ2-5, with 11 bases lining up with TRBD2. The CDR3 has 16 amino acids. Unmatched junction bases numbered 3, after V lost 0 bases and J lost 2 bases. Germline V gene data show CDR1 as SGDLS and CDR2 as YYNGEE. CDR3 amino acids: CASSVGLAGLQETQYF. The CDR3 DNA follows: TGTGCCAGCAGCGTAGGACTAGCGGGACTACAAGAGACCCAGTACTTC.

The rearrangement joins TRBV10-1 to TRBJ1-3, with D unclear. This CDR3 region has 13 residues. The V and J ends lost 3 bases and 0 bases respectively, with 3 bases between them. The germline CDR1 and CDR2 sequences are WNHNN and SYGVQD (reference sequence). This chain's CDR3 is CASSDISGNTIYF. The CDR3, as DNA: TGCGCCAGCAGTGACATCTCTGGAAACACCATATATTTT.

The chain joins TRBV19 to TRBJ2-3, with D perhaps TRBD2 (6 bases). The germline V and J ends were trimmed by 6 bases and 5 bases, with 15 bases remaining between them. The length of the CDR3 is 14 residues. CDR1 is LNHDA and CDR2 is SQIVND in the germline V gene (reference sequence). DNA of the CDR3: TGTGCCAGTAGGAGTTTGACGGGGGAAGATACGCAGTATTTT. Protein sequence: CASRSLTGEDTQYF.

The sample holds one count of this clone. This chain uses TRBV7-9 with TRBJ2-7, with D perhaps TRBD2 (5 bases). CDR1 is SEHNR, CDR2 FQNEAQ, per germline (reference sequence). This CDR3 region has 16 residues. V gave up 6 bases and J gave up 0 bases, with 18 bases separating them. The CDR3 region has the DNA TGTGCCAGCAGTAAAGTGTACCTTGGGAGCTCCTACGAGCAGTACTTC. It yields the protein CASSKVYLGSSYEQYF. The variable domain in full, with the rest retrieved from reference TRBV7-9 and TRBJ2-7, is DTGVSQNPRHKITKRGQNVTFRCDPISEHNRLYWYRQTLGQGPEFLTYFQNEAQLEKSRLLSDRFSAERPKGSFSTLEIQRTEQGDSAMYLCASSKVYLGSSYEQYFGPGTRLTVT.

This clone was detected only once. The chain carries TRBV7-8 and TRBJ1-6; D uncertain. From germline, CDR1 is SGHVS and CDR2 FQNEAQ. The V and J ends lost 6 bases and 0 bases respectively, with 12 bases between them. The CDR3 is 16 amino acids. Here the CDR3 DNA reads TGTGCCAGCAGATCACGCGGTAGCTCCTATAATTCACCCCTCCACTTT. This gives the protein CASRSRGSSYNSPLHF.

As DNA, the CDR3 is TGTGCCAGCAGTGAAGCAACAGGGCGCCAAGAGACCCAGTACTTC. It yields the protein CASSEATGRQETQYF. The chain carries TRBV6-1 and TRBJ2-5, with D perhaps matching TRBD1 (6 bases). Germline assignment: CDR1 MNHNS and CDR2 SASEGT. Trimming removed 0 bases at V and 1 base at J, with 9 bases between. This CDR3 has 15 residues.

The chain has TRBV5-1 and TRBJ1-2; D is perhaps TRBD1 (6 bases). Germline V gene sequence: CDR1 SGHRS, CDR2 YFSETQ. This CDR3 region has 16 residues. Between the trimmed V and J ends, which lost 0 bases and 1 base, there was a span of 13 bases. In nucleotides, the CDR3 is TGCGCCAGCAGCTTGGTTTCAGGGGCCCTTAACTATGGCTACACCTTC. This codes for CASSLVSGALNYGYTF.

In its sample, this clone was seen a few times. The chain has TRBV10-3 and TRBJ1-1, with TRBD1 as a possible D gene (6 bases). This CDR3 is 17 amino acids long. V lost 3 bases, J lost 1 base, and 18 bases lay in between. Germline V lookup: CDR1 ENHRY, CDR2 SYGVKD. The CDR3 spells CAISEGIQGIANTEAFF. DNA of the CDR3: TGTGCCATCAGTGAAGGGATACAGGGTATCGCGAACACTGAAGCTTTCTTT.

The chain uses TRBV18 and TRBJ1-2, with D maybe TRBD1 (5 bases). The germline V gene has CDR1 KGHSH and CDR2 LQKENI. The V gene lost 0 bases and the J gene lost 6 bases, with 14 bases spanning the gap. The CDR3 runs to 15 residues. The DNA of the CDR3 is TGTGCCAGCTCACCACCGGCAGGGATATACCATGGCTACACCTTC. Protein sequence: CASSPPAGIYHGYTF.